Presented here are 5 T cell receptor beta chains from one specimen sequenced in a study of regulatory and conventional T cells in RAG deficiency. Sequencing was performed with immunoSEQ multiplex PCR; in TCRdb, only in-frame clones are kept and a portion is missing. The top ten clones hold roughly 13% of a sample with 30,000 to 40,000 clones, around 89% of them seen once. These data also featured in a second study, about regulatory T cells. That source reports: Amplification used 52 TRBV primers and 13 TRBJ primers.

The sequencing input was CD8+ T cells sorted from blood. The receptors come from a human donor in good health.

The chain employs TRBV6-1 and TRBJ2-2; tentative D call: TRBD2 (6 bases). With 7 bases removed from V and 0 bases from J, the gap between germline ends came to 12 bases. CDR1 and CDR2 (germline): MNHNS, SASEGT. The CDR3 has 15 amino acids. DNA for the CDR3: TGTGCCAGCAAGTTCGGCGGGACGAACACCGGGGAGCTGTTTTTT. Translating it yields CASKFGGTNTGELFF.

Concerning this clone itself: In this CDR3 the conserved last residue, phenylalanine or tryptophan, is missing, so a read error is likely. The CDR3 region is CASSLLPGTEAFL. DNA for the CDR3: TGTGCCAGCAGTTTACTTCCAGGGACTGAAGCTTTCTTA. The V gene is TRBV27, the J gene TRBJ1-1, with a possible D match to TRBD1 (5 bases). Trimming removed 2 bases from V and 5 bases from J, with 9 bases in between. CDR3 size: 13 residues. CDR1 is MNHEY, CDR2 SMNVEV, per germline (reference sequence).

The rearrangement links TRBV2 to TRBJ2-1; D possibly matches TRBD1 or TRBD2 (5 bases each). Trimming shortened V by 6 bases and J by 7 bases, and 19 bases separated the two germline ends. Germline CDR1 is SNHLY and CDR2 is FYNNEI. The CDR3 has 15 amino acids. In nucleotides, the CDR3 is TGTGCCAGCAGGGTGGGGCTAGCCCCTACTAATGAGCAGTTCTTC. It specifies CASRVGLAPTNEQFF.

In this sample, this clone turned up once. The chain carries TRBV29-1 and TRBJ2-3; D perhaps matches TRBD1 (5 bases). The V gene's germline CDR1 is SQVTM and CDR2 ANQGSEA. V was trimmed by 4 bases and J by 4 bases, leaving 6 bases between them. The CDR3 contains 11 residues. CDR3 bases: TGCAGCGTTGTAGGGGCAGATACGCAGTATTTT. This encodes CSVVGADTQYF.

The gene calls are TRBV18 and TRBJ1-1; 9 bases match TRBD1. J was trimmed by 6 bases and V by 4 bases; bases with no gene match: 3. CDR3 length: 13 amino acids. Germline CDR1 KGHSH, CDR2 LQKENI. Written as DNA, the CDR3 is TGTGCCAGCTCACGGGACAGGGACTCTGAAGCTTTCTTT. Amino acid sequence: CASSRDRDSEAFF.